This TCR beta chain is drawn from a study of shared clonotypes between healthy human individuals (TCRdb year 2020). A note on the overall study: The cohort comprised a couple of women and a few men aged 18 to 49 years. Per donor, three plates each were used for CD4 naive and CD4 memory, two for CD8 naive, and one for CD8 memory. To estimate repertoire size and how much clonotypes are shared between individuals, the study performed deep sequencing of blood TCR repertoires from 4 to 6 healthy adults. Different laboratories and diverse techniques were used to prepare libraries and sequence TCR repertoires, to increase sequencing depth and limit assay-specific biases. Between about 0.8 and 9 billion PBMCs per donor were obtained by leukapheresis. What the authors observed across the whole study: Across four donors, about 5.2% of naive CD4, approximately 3.6% of naive CD8, 2.3% of memory CD4, and 0.4% to 0.45% of memory CD8 clonotypes were shared. Incomplete sequencing was indicated by rarefaction of sorted-subset datasets, despite the large sequencing depth. Sampling was restricted to blood, and TCR repertoires in tissue are likely to differ from TCR repertoires in blood. Clonotypes shared by all four sorted-subset donors showed higher generation probabilities than non-shared clonotypes. Larger estimated clonotype richness was generally found for naive subsets than for memory subsets. Because the study included a small number of donors, the genetic and exposure-history diversity represented was limited. Pairwise subsampling led to the expectation that sequencing depth would affect the degree of clonotype sharing among donors.

The CDR3 starts with the cysteine, ends with the phenylalanine, and has 13 residues. The DNA shown is the 39-base CDR3, in frame from base 1. The germline V gene (reference sequence) provides CDR1 SGHNT and CDR2 YYREEE. V lost 1 base and J lost 7 bases; the stretch between them is 11 bases long. The donors were healthy, HIV-negative adults with no recently reported acute infections or vaccinations. Every donor was a Caucasian adult living in Nashville, Tennessee, USA. Magnetic negative selection was used to enrich CD4+ T cells, after which naive cells were positively selected on CD45RA and the negative fraction became the memory subset. Blood was collected by leukapheresis, and PBMCs were isolated by Ficoll-Histopaque density gradient centrifugation and then cryopreserved in liquid nitrogen vapor phase. Analytical flow cytometry was used to check the purity and quantity of every magnetically sorted T cell population. Each sorted fraction had its genomic DNA isolated and then quantified by UV absorbance on a Nanodrop 2000c.

Notes on this clone: The antigen this receptor binds is unknown. No per-base quality is available; no much larger clone lies one base away.

Using the deep immunoSEQ assay, multiplex PCR amplified TCR CDR3 regions from genomic DNA. Extracted genomic DNA from each cell subset was spread evenly across all wells of several immunoSEQ 96-well plates, with each plate serving as a replicate. For sorted subsets, each replicate PCR was loaded with roughly 190 ng genomic DNA, equivalent to 25,000 to 35,000 T cell genomes. Purified libraries were measured with a Qubit 3.0 fluorometer, size-checked on a Bioanalyzer 2100, and measured again with the KAPA Library Quantification kit. Every immunoSEQ 96-well plate was sequenced on a dedicated single-read 150-cycle Illumina NextSeq 550 flow cell. The published analysis was carried out like this. Because the immunoSEQ output included only junctional sequences and no quality scores, the filtering could not be the same as the filtering used for full-length reads. To assign V/J genes and CDR3, sequences were annotated against IMGT germline references using PyIR, a Python wrapper for IgBLAST v1.9. Reads were removed for weak V/J assignments (E-value above 1e-6), missing CDR3, stop codons, out-of-frame junctions, or ambiguous translated residues. V3J clonotypes were defined as sequences sharing the same inferred V gene, J gene, and CDR3 amino acid sequence. To compute the percentage overlap between repertoires, the number of shared unique clonotypes was divided by the size of the smaller repertoire. RTK rarefaction, the Chao1 estimator, and Recon v2.1 estimates of unobserved clonotypes were used to assess repertoire richness. For all TCRbeta clonotypes obtained by the gDNA method from several donors, generation probabilities were computed with OLGA. What TCRdb holds here is the immuneACCESS table cut down to in-frame rearrangements. Part of the clones is not present; checked against another copy, under half of the missing clones reflect an unresolved V gene, and the others are unexplained. V, J and clone size were drawn from that table, and D and trimming were deduced from the DNA. Across this sample there are approximately 1,500,000 clones, with nearly 99% seen only once. In total, the top ten clones hold about 0.45% of the sample.

The TCR sequence derives from a man younger than 40 in good health. The sequenced sample consisted of naive CD4+ T cells sorted from blood. The cell subset or site label, read with the paper, signifies: CD45RA+ positively selected. The sequence joins TRBV5-4 to TRBJ1-2; the D gene lacks a confident call. The nucleotides read TGTGCCAGCAGCTTGCGGGGATCCGGTGGCTACACCTTC. It encodes CASSLRGSGGYTF.